This T cell receptor beta chain appears in the sequencing data of a study of cytomegalovirus exposure and HLA in healthy donors. V lost 3 bases to trimming and J lost 3 bases; unmatched junction nucleotides: 11. The CDR3 is made up of 17 amino acids. CDR1 is LNHNV and CDR2 is YYDKDF in the germline V gene (reference sequence). Produced via immunoSEQ multiplex PCR; TCRdb's table is partial and in-frame only. The sample has fewer than 65,000 clones; nearly 90% are singletons. The source material was PBMCs. The sequence came from a woman between 18 and 29 years old in good health and CMV-seronegative. This sequence joins TRBV15 and TRBJ1-2; 9 bases are shared with TRBD1. In nucleotides, the CDR3 is TGTGCCACCAGCAGCTCCTCCGGGACAGGGCACGACTATGGCTACACCTTC. Translation gives CATSSSSGTGHDYGYTF.